This TCR beta chain was documented in a study of cytomegalovirus exposure and HLA in healthy donors. The study ran its PCR with 60 Vbeta and 13 Jbeta primers. Repertoires were generated with immunoSEQ multiplex PCR, while TCRdb's copy carries only in-frame clones and drops some. The table has over 150,000 clones, approximately 80% seen once. To note about this clone: Its antigen is not identified.

Points from the study as a whole: Per a prior analysis, the majority of TCR beta V segments were productive roughly 90% or roughly 30% of the time.

The trim removed 2 bases at V and 2 bases at J, leaving 8 bases unmatched. Germline lookup yields CDR1 MGHDK and CDR2 SYGVNS. The CDR3 contains 16 residues. The sequence derives from a man in his late teens or twenties in good health and CMV-seropositive. Material for sequencing was PBMCs. The chain is built from TRBV25-1 and TRBJ1-2; 7 nucleotides agree with TRBD1. CDR3 sequence (DNA): TGTGCCAGCAGTGAAATGAGGACAGGCGCGAACTATGGCTACACCTTC. It encodes CASSEMRTGANYGYTF.